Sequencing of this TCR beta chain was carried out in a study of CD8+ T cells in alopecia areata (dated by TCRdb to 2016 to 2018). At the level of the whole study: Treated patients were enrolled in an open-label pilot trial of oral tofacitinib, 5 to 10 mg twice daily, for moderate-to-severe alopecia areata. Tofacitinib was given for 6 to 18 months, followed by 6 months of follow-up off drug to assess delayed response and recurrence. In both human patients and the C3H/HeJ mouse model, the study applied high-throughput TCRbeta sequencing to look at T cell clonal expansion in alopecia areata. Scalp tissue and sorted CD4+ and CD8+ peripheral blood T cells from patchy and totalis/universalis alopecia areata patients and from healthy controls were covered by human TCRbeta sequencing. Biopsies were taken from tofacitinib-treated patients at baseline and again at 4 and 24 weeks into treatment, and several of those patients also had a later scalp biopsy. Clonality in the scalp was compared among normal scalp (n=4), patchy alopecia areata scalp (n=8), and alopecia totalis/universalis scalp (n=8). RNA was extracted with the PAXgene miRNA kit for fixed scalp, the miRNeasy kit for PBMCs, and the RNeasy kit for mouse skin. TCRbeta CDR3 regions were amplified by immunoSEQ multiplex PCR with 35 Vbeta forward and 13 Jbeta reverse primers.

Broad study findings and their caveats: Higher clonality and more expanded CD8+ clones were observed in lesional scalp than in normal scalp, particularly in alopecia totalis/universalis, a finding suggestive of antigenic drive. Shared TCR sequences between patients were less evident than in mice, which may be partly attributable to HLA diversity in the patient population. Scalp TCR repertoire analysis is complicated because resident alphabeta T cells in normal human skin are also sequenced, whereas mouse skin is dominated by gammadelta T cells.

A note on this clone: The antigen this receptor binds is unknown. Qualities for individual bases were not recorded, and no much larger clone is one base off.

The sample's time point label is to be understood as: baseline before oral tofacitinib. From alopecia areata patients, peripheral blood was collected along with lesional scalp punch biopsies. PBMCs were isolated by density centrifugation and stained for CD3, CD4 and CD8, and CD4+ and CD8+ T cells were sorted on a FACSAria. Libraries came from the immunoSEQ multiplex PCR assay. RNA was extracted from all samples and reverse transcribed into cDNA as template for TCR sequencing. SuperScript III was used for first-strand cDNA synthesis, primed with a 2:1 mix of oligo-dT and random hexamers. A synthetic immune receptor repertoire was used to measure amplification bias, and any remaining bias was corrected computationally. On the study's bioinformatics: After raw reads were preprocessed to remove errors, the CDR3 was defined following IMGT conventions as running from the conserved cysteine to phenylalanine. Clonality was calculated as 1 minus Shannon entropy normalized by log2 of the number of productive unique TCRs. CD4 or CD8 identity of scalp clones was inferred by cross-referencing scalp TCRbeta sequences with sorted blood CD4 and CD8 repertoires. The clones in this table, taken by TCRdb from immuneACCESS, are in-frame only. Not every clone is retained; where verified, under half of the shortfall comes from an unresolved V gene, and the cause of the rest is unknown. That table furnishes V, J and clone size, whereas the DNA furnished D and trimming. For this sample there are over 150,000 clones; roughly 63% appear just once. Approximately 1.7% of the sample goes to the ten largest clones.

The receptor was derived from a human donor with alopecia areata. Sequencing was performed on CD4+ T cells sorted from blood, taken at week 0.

In nucleotides, the sequence is TGTGCCAGCAGCGCCGTGTTGAACACTGAAGCTTTCTTT. Translated, it gives CASSAVLNTEAFF. The sequence is built from TRBV9 and TRBJ1-1, with the D gene too uncertain to name. Cut back by 3 bases and 0 bases, the V and J ends lie 6 bases apart. Via the germline V gene, CDR1 is SGDLS and CDR2 YYNGEE. The cysteine opens and the phenylalanine closes a CDR3 of 13 amino acids. The read is trimmed to its CDR3 DNA, 39 bases read in frame from base 1.